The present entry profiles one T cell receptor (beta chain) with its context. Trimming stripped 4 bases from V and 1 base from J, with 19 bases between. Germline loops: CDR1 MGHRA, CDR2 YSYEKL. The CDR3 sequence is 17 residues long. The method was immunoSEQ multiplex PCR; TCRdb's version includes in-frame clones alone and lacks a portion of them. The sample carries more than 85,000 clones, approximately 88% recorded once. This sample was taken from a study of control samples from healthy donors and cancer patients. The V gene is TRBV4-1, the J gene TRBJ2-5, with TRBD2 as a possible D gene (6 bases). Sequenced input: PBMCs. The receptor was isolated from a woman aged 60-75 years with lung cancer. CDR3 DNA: TGCGCCAGCAGCCCCGGAGGAGGGTTAGGGGTCCAAGAGACCCAGTACTTC. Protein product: CASSPGGGLGVQETQYF.